This TCR beta chain was recovered during a study of blood T cells in healthy people across ages. Study-wide results and limits: A strong correlation was seen between TCR beta diversity and naive T cell percentage.

This clonotype was seen more than once but under ten times. Its antigen is not known. This CDR3 is 17 amino acids long. Germline V gene data show CDR1 as LGHDT and CDR2 as YNNKEL (reference sequence). The J segment lost 2 bases and the V segment lost 0 bases, leaving 8 bases of the junction unmatched. PCR was performed a second time for about 7 to 11 cycles using a sample-barcoded 5' primer and a J-beta primer mix. A single record per CDR3 protein comes from TCRdb applying MiXCR to the 5' RACE reads. The table lists more than 750,000 distinct CDR3 sequences, 25% to 30% of them singletons, with roughly 10% in the top ten. Around 10 milliliters of peripheral blood were drawn from each donor. A further study also used this sample, focusing on T cells of mothers and their children. That study reports: A few healthy Caucasian mothers served as donors, and their six children did as well. Related mother-child pairs showed slightly higher but non-significant overlap than unrelated pairs.

The J gene is TRBJ2-5, the V gene TRBV3-1, with 8 bases lining up with TRBD1. The sample was blood. The sequence was obtained from a woman between 40 and 50 years old in good health. The DNA of the CDR3 is TGTGCCAGCAGCCAAGATCCCGCAGGGGGCCTACAAGAGACCCAGTACTTC. Protein: CASSQDPAGGLQETQYF.